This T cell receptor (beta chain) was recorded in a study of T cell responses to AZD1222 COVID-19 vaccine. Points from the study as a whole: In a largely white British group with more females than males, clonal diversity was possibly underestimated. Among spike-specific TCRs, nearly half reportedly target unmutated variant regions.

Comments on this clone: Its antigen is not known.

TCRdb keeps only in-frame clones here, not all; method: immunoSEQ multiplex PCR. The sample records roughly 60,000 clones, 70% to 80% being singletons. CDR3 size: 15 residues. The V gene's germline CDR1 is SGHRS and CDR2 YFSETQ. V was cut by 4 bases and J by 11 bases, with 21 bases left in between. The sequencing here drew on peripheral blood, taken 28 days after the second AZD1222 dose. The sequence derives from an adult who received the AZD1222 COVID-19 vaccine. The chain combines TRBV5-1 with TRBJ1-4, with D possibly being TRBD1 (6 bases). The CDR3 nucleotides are TGCGCCAGCAGCCCCTCCGTGGGGGGCGATCGGAAACTGTTTTTT. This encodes CASSPSVGGDRKLFF.